This T cell receptor beta chain was captured by sequencing in a study of human T cells and chemical hapten exposure. Notes on the study in general: Significantly greater numbers of large CDR3 similarity clusters came from expanded TCRs than from controls. A positive correlation with patch test score was found for PT1 expanded TCR counts.

TCRdb passed the RACE reads through MiXCR, listing each CDR3 protein once. Here the sample spans a few hundred thousand distinct CDR3 sequences, 5.5% being singletons. The time point here: pre-sensitization, week 0. As to treatment: therapeutic diphenylcyclopropenone sensitization with weekly scalp DPC. Sequencing started from total RNA isolated from unfractionated whole blood. CDR3 size: 11 residues. Germline V gives CDR1 MNHEY, CDR2 SVGAGI. Trimming took 3 bases from V and 8 from J, leaving 7 bases between them. Many counts were recorded for this clonotype. Its cognate antigen is unknown. Sample: whole blood, taken in connection with sensitization to the hapten diphenylcyclopropenone (DPC). The sequence derives from a woman younger than 35 with alopecia areata. Some clones in this sample may be carry-over from other donors' samples. The rearrangement joins TRBV6-5 to TRBJ1-1; D uncertain. CDR3 sequence (DNA): TGTGCCAGCAGTTATTCTGGGGAAGCTTTCTTT. It yields the protein CASSYSGEAFF.